The sequence of this T cell receptor (beta chain) was determined in a study of lymphopenia after photon versus proton radiotherapy. Study-level points and caveats: Survival link was tested only in deceased patients; proton benefit remains a possibility. Oligoclonal CD8+ Temra expansion after nadir drove photon patients' diversity drop.

Assay: immunoSEQ multiplex PCR; the TCRdb copy retains only in-frame clones and omits some. The table shows about 61,000 clones, with 70% to 90% occurring only once. On this clone itself: The antigen remains undetermined.

The germline CDR1 and CDR2 sequences are SGHAT and FQDESV (reference sequence). Trimming shortened V by 5 bases and J by 0 bases, and 11 bases separated the two germline ends. The CDR3 has 15 residues. The chain has TRBV11-1 and TRBJ1-3; a weak D match, TRBD1 (5 bases). The source of this sequence is a man aged 35 to 55 with gastric cancer. The material sequenced was peripheral blood, taken from a patient treated with photon-based radiotherapy. The CDR3 spells CASSAPGTSGNTIYF. Written as DNA, the CDR3 is TGTGCCAGCAGCGCCCCGGGGACCTCTGGAAACACCATATATTTT. Filled out from reference TRBV11-1 and TRBJ1-3, the complete variable domain reads EAEVAQSPRYKITEKSQAVAFWCDPISGHATLYWYRQILGQGPELLVQFQDESVVDDSQLPKDRFSAERLKGVDSTLKIQPAELGDSAMYLCASSAPGTSGNTIYFGEGSWLTVV.